This T cell receptor beta chain is from a study of cytomegalovirus exposure and HLA in healthy donors. Germline V lookup: CDR1 MNHEY, CDR2 SMNVEV (reference sequence). V was clipped by 5 bases and J by 3 bases; unmatched bases: 2. CDR3 length: 13 amino acids. The PCR employed 60 Vbeta primers together with 13 Jbeta primers. The table came from immunoSEQ multiplex PCR; TCRdb's copy has only in-frame clones and leaves some out. Of over 150,000 clones in the sample, 80% are singletons; the top ten hold around 13%. On this clone: Its antigen is still unknown.

Whole-study findings and limits: The authors enumerated over 150 TCR beta chains as linked to cytomegalovirus. With high specificity and sensitivity, the classifier reportedly diagnosed cytomegalovirus status. Testing in vitro showed a few CMV-associated chains specific for CMV antigens.

The source material was PBMCs. The genes are TRBV27 and TRBJ2-7; 9 positions match TRBD1. The sequence came from a man aged 25 to 45 in good health and CMV-seropositive. CDR3 loop: CASSGDRDYEQYF. For the CDR3, the DNA is TGTGCCAGCAGTGGGGACAGGGACTACGAGCAGTACTTC.